This TCR beta chain was found in a study of post-analysis software for immune sequencing data. Findings and caveats of the study: When compared against controls, multiple sclerosis patients showed significantly lower normalized Chao1 diversity. The study found TRBV5-6, TRBV5-1 and TRBV20-1 among several TRBV segments more frequent in patients than controls.

cDNA libraries for TCR beta contained unique molecular identifiers. TCRdb reanalysed the PCR reads using MiXCR and keeps one entry per CDR3 protein. In the table there are a few hundred thousand distinct CDR3 sequences, about a third of which are singletons. This clonotype appeared a few times. Antigen: not known. Germline V gene sequence: CDR1 SGHAT, CDR2 FQNNGV. V gave up 5 bases and J gave up 2 bases; unmatched junction bases: 11. The CDR3 has 16 residues. Sequencing used blood. The V call is TRBV11-2, the J call TRBJ2-5; 7 positions agree with TRBD1. This sequence was found in a girl aged 5 to 17 with multiple sclerosis. The CDR3 nucleotides are TGTGCCAGCAGCCCCCCGGGGACAGTTGAGCAAGAGACCCAGTACTTC. Its protein product is CASSPPGTVEQETQYF.